Below are 17 T cell receptor beta chains sequenced from a single sample in a study of T-cell reconstitution after alpha-beta-depleted transplantation in children. Researchers prepared the TCRbeta library using unique molecular identifiers, the study reports. Using its own MiXCR run on the PCR reads, TCRdb lists one record per CDR3 protein. Here the sample spans around 700,000 distinct CDR3 sequences, around 14% being singletons. The specimen was PBMCs, collected before TCRalphabeta/CD19-depleted stem cell transplant. These receptors were taken from a girl aged 2-10 years with congenital amegakaryocytic thrombocytopenia, due to receive a stem cell transplant.

Here the CDR3 DNA reads TGCAGTGCTAGACCCTCAAGAGGCGGGAGCTACGAGCAGTACTTC. It yields the protein CSARPSRGGSYEQYF. The chain joins TRBV20-1 to TRBJ2-7, with TRBD2 matching 7 bases. The CDR3 spans 15 residues. V shed 2 bases, J shed 3 bases, and the junction held 10 bases outside the gene matches. Germline assignment: CDR1 DFQATT and CDR2 SNEGSKA (reference sequence).

This clonotype was seen a handful of times. This rearrangement joins TRBV29-1 to TRBJ2-3; 13 bases fit TRBD2. The CDR3 runs to 19 residues. CDR1 and CDR2 (germline): SQVTM, ANQGSEA. The V gene end was trimmed by 4 bases and the J gene end by 6 bases; junction bases not matched to a gene: 19. The CDR3 sequence is CSVGDTRRGLAGVIDTQYF. The DNA for the CDR3 is TGCAGCGTTGGTGACACCAGGAGAGGACTAGCGGGAGTGATTGATACGCAGTATTTT.

This clonotype has only a few counts. The gene calls are TRBV7-6 and TRBJ2-3; weak D call: TRBD1 (5 bases). CDR3 length: 16 amino acids. The V end lost 5 bases, the J end lost 2 bases, and 17 bases lay between the germline ends. Germline CDR1 reads SGHVS; CDR2 reads FNYEAQ. The CDR3 is CASSRMAAGSTDTQYF. Here the CDR3 DNA reads TGTGCCAGCAGCCGAATGGCGGCAGGGTCCACAGATACGCAGTATTTT.

This clonotype was seen a few times. The CDR3 is CAISASSGRKETQYF. For the CDR3, the DNA is TGTGCCATCAGTGCTTCTTCGGGGAGGAAGGAGACCCAGTACTTC. The V and J genes are TRBV10-3 and TRBJ2-5; D is possibly TRBD2 (6 bases). CDR3 length: 15 residues. From germline, CDR1 is ENHRY and CDR2 SYGVKD. V shed 4 bases and J shed 5 bases, with 17 bases lying between them.

This clonotype has more than one count but fewer than ten. The CDR3: CASRLGLRGGYEQYF. The CDR3 DNA is TGTGCCAGCAGACTCGGGCTAAGGGGGGGATACGAGCAGTACTTC. The chain employs TRBV11-2 and TRBJ2-7; D is possibly TRBD2 (7 bases). V lost 6 bases and J lost 4, with 19 bases in between. The CDR3 is 15 amino acids. The V gene's germline CDR1 is SGHAT and CDR2 FQNNGV.

This clonotype turned up a few times. The CDR3 spells CSAPEGGGGTDTQYF. The CDR3 bases are TGCAGTGCCCCGGAGGGGGGAGGGGGCACAGATACGCAGTATTTT. This sequence joins TRBV20-1 and TRBJ2-3; tentative D call: TRBD2 (7 bases). The CDR3 consists of 15 residues. CDR1 and CDR2 (germline): DFQATT, SNEGSKA (reference sequence). V lost 6 bases, J lost 1 base, and 17 bases lay in between.

This clonotype showed up many times. The V gene is TRBV28, the J gene TRBJ2-3; D remains unclear. V dropped 5 bases and J dropped 3 bases, with 9 bases sitting between them. The germline V gene has CDR1 MDHEN and CDR2 SYDVKM. CDR3 length: 13 amino acids. The CDR3 nucleotides are TGTGCCAGCAGTGGCCCAGCGACAGATACGCAGTATTTT. Residues: CASSGPATDTQYF. The full variable domain, in which reference TRBV28 and TRBJ2-3 provide the parts outside the CDR3, is DVKVTQSSRYLVKRTGEKVFLECVQDMDHENMFWYRQDPGLGLRLIYFSYDVKMKEKGDIPEGYSVSREKKERFSLILESASTNQTSMYLCASSGPATDTQYFGPGTRLTVL.

In the case of this clonotype: This may be a read error, as it is one base from a much larger clone. The chain joins TRBV4-1 to TRBJ2-1; D might be TRBD2 (6 bases). CDR1 is MGHRA and CDR2 is YSYEKL in the germline V gene. V lost 1 base and J lost 8, with 15 bases in between. The CDR3 covers 15 residues. CDR3 DNA: TGCGCCAGCAGCCAAGCCCTAACGGGAGACTATGAGCAGTTCTTC. It codes for CASSQALTGDYEQFF.

The sample holds many counts of this clonotype. This chain joins TRBV5-1 and TRBJ2-7; maybe TRBD1 (6 bases). Germline CDR1 and CDR2: SGHRS and YFSETQ. Trimming stripped 0 bases from V and 4 bases from J, with 11 bases between. The CDR3 covers 14 residues. CDR3 nucleotides: TGCGCCAGCAGCTTGGTCAGGGGCGGGTACGAGCAGTACTTC. Its translation: CASSLVRGGYEQYF.

The chain couples TRBV12-3 or TRBV12-4 to TRBJ2-1, with a tentative D call TRBD2 (7 bases). This CDR3 comprises 13 residues. Here the CDR3 DNA reads TGTGCTCTAGGGGGGGAGGCTTACAATGAGCAGTTCTTC. Translation gives CALGGEAYNEQFF.

This clonotype was observed at least ten times. The chain recombines TRBV20-1 with TRBJ2-2; 9 bases agree with TRBD1. In germline, CDR1 is DFQATT, CDR2 SNEGSKA (reference sequence). V gave up 4 bases and J gave up 7 bases; unmatched junction bases: 10. The CDR3 is made up of 15 amino acids. CDR3 coding DNA: TGCAGTGCTACAACAGGGGGCGTGAAACGCGGGGAGCTGTTTTTT. This codes for CSATTGGVKRGELFF.

V gene TRBV7-2 combines with J gene TRBJ2-3, with TRBD2 as a possible D gene (5 bases). Germline CDR1 reads SGHTA; CDR2 reads FQGNSA. This CDR3 is built from 17 residues. Deletions cut 0 bases from V and 4 bases from J, with 17 bases between. The CDR3 DNA follows: TGTGCCAGCAGCTTAGCGCCGAGGGCACAAGCACCAGATACGCAGTATTTT. This codes for CASSLAPRAQAPDTQYF.

This clonotype was seen at least ten times. The chain joins TRBV20-1 to TRBJ2-6, with D perhaps matching TRBD1 (6 bases). Trimming removed 5 bases at V and 1 base at J, with 12 bases between. In germline, CDR1 is DFQATT, CDR2 SNEGSKA (reference sequence). This CDR3 comprises 15 residues. CDR3 coding DNA: TGCAGTGCTCCCCGCAGGGGTTCTGGGGCCAACGTCCTGACTTTC. As protein: CSAPRRGSGANVLTF.

Within the sample, this clonotype is medium-sized. The chain links TRBV20-1 to TRBJ2-1, with unresolved D. Deletions cut 0 bases from V and 12 bases from J, with 12 bases between. Germline V lookup: CDR1 DFQATT, CDR2 SNEGSKA (reference sequence). The CDR3 runs 12 residues. This chain's CDR3 is CSARDFVTPQFF. In DNA form, the CDR3 reads TGCAGTGCTAGAGATTTCGTGACCCCGCAGTTCTTC.

This clonotype has a count of ten or more. J is TRBJ2-3 and V is TRBV7-6; TRBD2 aligns across 10 bases. The CDR3 extends over 17 amino acids. Germline V lookup: CDR1 SGHVS, CDR2 FNYEAQ. The J segment lost 4 bases and the V segment lost 5 bases, leaving 12 bases of the junction unmatched. The CDR3 DNA reads TGTGCCAGCAGCCCCTTTGGACTAGCGGTGATGGCAGATACGCAGTATTTT. The encoded protein is CASSPFGLAVMADTQYF.

The chain is built from TRBV5-1 and TRBJ2-7; the match to TRBD2 covers 11 bases. CDR1 and CDR2 from the germline V gene are SGHRS and YFSETQ. There are 15 residues in the CDR3. J was trimmed by 7 bases and V by 0 bases; bases with no gene match: 6. The CDR3 DNA reads as TGCGCCAGCAGCTTGGGAGGTCTAGCGGGAGGTGAGCAGTACTTC. Protein: CASSLGGLAGGEQYF. Complete variable domain (other parts from reference TRBV5-1 and TRBJ2-7): KAGVTQTPRYLIKTRGQQVTLSCSPISGHRSVSWYQQTPGQGLQFLFEYFSETQRNKGNFPGRFSGRQFSNSRSEMNVSTLELGDSALYLCASSLGGLAGGEQYFGPGTRLTVT.

This clonotype was counted many times. This chain links TRBV6-1 with TRBJ2-5; TRBD2 matches 10 bases. Germline-derived CDR1 and CDR2 are MNHNS and SASEGT. J was trimmed by 5 bases and V by 3 bases; bases with no gene match: 9. There are 16 residues in the CDR3. CDR3 residues: CASSDVSSGRSETQYF. DNA for the CDR3: TGTGCCAGCAGTGACGTGTCTAGCGGGAGATCGGAGACCCAGTACTTC.